One TCR beta chain is described in this entry. This entry comes from a study of PD-L1 blockade in urothelial cancer. Whole-study context: Patients, treated from about 2014 onward, received atezolizumab 1,200 mg intravenously every 3 weeks. Patients previously received 0 to 3 chemotherapy regimens. Treatment start was followed by blood analysis at 3 weeks (second dose) and again at 6 weeks. Median T cell yield from blood was roughly 150,000.

Germline CDR1 MDHEN, CDR2 SYDVKM. The V gene lost 2 bases and the J gene lost 3 bases, with 4 bases spanning the gap. The CDR3 covers 12 residues. Sample time point: peripheral blood 6 weeks after treatment start. The protocol was immunoSEQ multiplex PCR, while the TCRdb copy is restricted to in-frame clones and leaves out a portion. The sample has around 41,000 clones, under 90% seen once. V gene TRBV28 combines with J gene TRBJ1-1; D is ambiguous. The sample consisted of PBMCs, taken around atezolizumab (anti-PD-L1) treatment. The source of this sequence is a man aged 55 to 70 with urothelial cancer. The DNA of the CDR3 is TGTGCCAGCAGTTTAAGAGACACTGAAGCTTTCTTT. Amino acid sequence: CASSLRDTEAFF.